These 12 T cell receptor beta chains were sequenced from one sample in a study of T-cell memory formation after mild COVID-19. A single record per CDR3 protein comes from TCRdb applying MiXCR to the 5' RACE reads. The table records 200,000 to 250,000 distinct CDR3 sequences, roughly 15% of them present only once. Input material: PBMCs or a T cell subset sorted from them (not recorded which). Receptor source: a man aged 18 to 30 who had mild COVID-19 (a few samples of this study predate the infection). Cell type and time point are not known.

This clonotype has at least ten counts. The chain uses TRBV5-1 and TRBJ2-3, with no clear D. V was shortened by 5 bases and J by 5 bases, with 21 bases between the two germline ends. The germline gives CDR1 SGHRS, CDR2 YFSETQ. There are 16 residues in the CDR3. The chain's CDR3 is CASRGRRPLFVDTQYF. The CDR3 nucleotides are TGCGCCAGCAGAGGAAGGAGACCCCTATTCGTAGATACGCAGTATTTT.

This chain uses TRBV12-3 or TRBV12-4 with TRBJ1-5; 9 positions agree with TRBD1. The junction had 5 bases not matched to a gene; V was cut back by 1 base and J by 1 base. This CDR3 is built from 17 residues. CDR3 region: CASSLGKDRGSNQPQHF. The CDR3 DNA sequence: TGTGCCAGCAGTTTAGGGAAGGACAGGGGAAGCAATCAGCCCCAGCATTTT.

This clonotype was detected many times. The rearrangement uses TRBV10-3 and TRBJ1-5; D is possibly TRBD1 (6 bases). Germline V gene data show CDR1 as ENHRY and CDR2 as SYGVKD. This CDR3 has 15 amino acids. The V end was cut by 1 base, the J end by 2 bases, with 9 bases between. The CDR3 DNA follows: TGTGCCATCAGTGAGTACAGGGACGGCAATCAGCCCCAGCATTTT. Protein: CAISEYRDGNQPQHF.

This clonotype was counted a few times. This chain connects TRBV12-3 or TRBV12-4 to TRBJ2-2, with D possibly being TRBD1 (6 bases). The V and J ends lost 6 bases and 0 bases respectively, with 11 bases between them. This CDR3 spans 15 amino acids. The CDR3 here is CASRPGTSNTGELFF. Written as DNA, the CDR3 is TGTGCCAGCAGACCAGGGACATCGAACACCGGGGAGCTGTTTTTT.

V gene TRBV5-1 combines with J gene TRBJ2-6; D unresolved. Germline-derived CDR1 and CDR2 are SGHRS and YFSETQ. V gave up 3 bases and J gave up 0 bases, with 10 bases separating them. This CDR3 spans 16 amino acids. The CDR3 spells CASSSHPASGANVLTF. CDR3 sequence (DNA): TGCGCCAGCAGCTCTCACCCTGCCTCTGGGGCCAACGTCCTGACTTTC.

The rearrangement joins TRBV9 to TRBJ1-2; D remains unclear. In germline, CDR1 is SGDLS, CDR2 YYNGEE. The germline V and J ends were trimmed by 3 bases and 1 base, with 10 bases remaining between them. The CDR3 totals 14 residues. The CDR3 bases are TGTGCCAGCAGCGACTATCAGCTTAACTATGGCTACACCTTC. Translating it yields CASSDYQLNYGYTF.

This chain links TRBV5-1 with TRBJ2-3; possible D gene TRBD2, 7 bases. The CDR3 has 14 residues. V shed 7 bases and J shed 2 bases, with 14 bases lying between them. CDR1 SGHRS and CDR2 YFSETQ come from the germline V gene. The CDR3 spells CASRGGAITDTQYF. The CDR3 DNA follows: TGCGCCAGCCGCGGGGGCGCGATCACAGATACGCAGTATTTT.

The chain recombines TRBV7-2 with TRBJ1-1; D is perhaps TRBD1 (6 bases). The CDR3 covers 13 residues. Trimming took 5 bases from V and 11 from J, leaving 18 bases between them. Per the germline V gene, CDR1 is SGHTA and CDR2 is FQGNSA. The CDR3 DNA reads TGTGCCAGCAGCGCAAGAGTGGGGGGCAAGGCTTTCTTT. Translated: CASSARVGGKAFF.

The chain has TRBV12-3 or TRBV12-4 and TRBJ2-7, with D unresolved. The CDR3 consists of 14 residues. Trimming shortened V by 2 bases and J by 3 bases, and 11 bases separated the two germline ends. CDR3 amino acids: CASSLRPILYEQYF. DNA of the CDR3: TGTGCCAGCAGTTTACGACCCATTCTCTACGAGCAGTACTTC.

This clonotype was seen a handful of times. This chain uses TRBV4-3 with TRBJ2-7; unclear D gene. Germline CDR1 and CDR2: LGHNA and YSLEER. The CDR3 loop spans 12 amino acids. Between the trimmed V and J ends, which lost 1 base and 3 bases, there was a span of 4 bases. CDR3 amino acids: CASSQVRYEQYF. In DNA form, the CDR3 reads TGCGCCAGCAGCCAAGTTCGCTACGAGCAGTACTTC.

In its sample, this clonotype was seen many times. The rearrangement uses TRBV7-2 and TRBJ2-1; D possibly uses TRBD1 or TRBD2 (6 bases each). Germline V gene sequence: CDR1 SGHTA, CDR2 FQGNSA. V lost 1 base, J lost 15 bases, and 13 bases lay in between. The CDR3 is 12 residues long. CDR3 residues: CASSLGGGPLFF. The CDR3 nucleotides read TGTGCCAGCAGCTTAGGTGGGGGGCCCTTGTTCTTC. The whole variable domain, filled in from reference TRBV7-2 and TRBJ2-1, reads GAGVSQSPSNKVTEKGKDVELRCDPISGHTALYWYRQSLGQGLEFLIYFQGNSAPDKSGLPSDRFSAERTGGSVSTLTIQRTQQEDSAVYLCASSLGGGPLFFGPGTRLTVL.

This clonotype was observed a few times. The chain couples TRBV6-2 or TRBV6-3 to TRBJ2-7; D gene ambiguous. There are 13 residues in the CDR3. Trimming stripped 5 bases from V and 0 bases from J, with 8 bases between. Germline V gene data show CDR1 as MNHEY and CDR2 as SVGEGT. This chain's CDR3 is CASSHQNSYEQYV. Here the CDR3 DNA reads TGTGCCAGCAGTCACCAGAACTCCTACGAGCAGTACGTC.